This TCR beta chain is drawn from a study of PD-L1 blockade in urothelial cancer. Across the whole study: Earlier, patients had received 0 to 3 chemotherapy regimens. Reported median T cell count for blood samples was over 110,000. Investigators checked blood 3 weeks (second dose) and 6 weeks after treatment start. Study results and caveats: Lower than median blood TCR clonality before treatment predicted better survival.

The CDR3 is 15 residues long. The germline gives CDR1 MNHNY, CDR2 SVGAGI (reference sequence). Trimming left V 2 bases short and J 5 bases short, with 12 bases between. As concerns this clone: The antigen remains unidentified.

Clones were sequenced by immunoSEQ multiplex PCR, and TCRdb holds only the in-frame ones, with some missing. The sample records about 84,000 clones, roughly 90% being singletons. V and J are TRBV6-6 and TRBJ2-2; D perhaps matches TRBD1 (6 bases). The sequencing here drew on PBMCs, taken around atezolizumab (anti-PD-L1) treatment. This clonotype originated in a man aged 55 to 70 with urothelial cancer. CDR3 coding DNA: TGTGCCAGCAGTTACGCGGCAGGGGATACCGGGGAGCTGTTTTTT. This translates into CASSYAAGDTGELFF.